This T cell receptor beta chain was sequenced in a study of T cell responses to AZD1222 COVID-19 vaccine. Findings of the study overall: Clonal diversity may have been underestimated, and the donors were mostly white British, with more females than males. Dominant at 160-218 and 743-854, vaccine-associated CD4 TCRs also spanned spike. Recipients of two AZD1222 doses showed rising Spike-specific TCR breadth and depth.

The protocol was immunoSEQ multiplex PCR, while the TCRdb copy is restricted to in-frame clones and leaves out a portion. The sample lists 100,000 to 150,000 clones; about 90% were seen once. The V and J ends lost 5 bases and 8 bases respectively, with 11 bases between them. CDR1 and CDR2 from the germline V gene are KGHDR and SFDVKD. This CDR3 region has 12 residues. On this clone itself: Its antigen is as yet unknown.

The TCR comes from an adult in good health. This material consisted of peripheral blood, taken on day 0 of AZD1222 vaccination. The chain couples TRBV24-1 to TRBJ1-2; D gene uncertain. In DNA form, the CDR3 reads TGTGCCACCAGTGGTCCAAGCGGCGGCTACACCTTC. Protein: CATSGPSGGYTF.